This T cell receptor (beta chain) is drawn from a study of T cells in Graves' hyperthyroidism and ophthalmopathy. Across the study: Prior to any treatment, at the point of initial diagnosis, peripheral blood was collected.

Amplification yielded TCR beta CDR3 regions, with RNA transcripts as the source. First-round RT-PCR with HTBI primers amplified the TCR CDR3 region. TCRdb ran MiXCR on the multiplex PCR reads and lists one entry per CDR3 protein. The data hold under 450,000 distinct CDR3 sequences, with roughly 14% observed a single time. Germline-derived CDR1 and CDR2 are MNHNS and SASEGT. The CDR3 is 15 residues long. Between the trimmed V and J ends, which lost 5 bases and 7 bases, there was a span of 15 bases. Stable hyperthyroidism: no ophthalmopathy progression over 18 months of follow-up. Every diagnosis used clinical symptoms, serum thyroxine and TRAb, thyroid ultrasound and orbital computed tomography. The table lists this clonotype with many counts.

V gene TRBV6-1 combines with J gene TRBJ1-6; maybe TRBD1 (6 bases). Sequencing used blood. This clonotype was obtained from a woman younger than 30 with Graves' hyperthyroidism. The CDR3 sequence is CASSPGTLSNSPLHF. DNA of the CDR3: TGTGCCAGCAGTCCCGGGACACTCTCGAATTCACCCCTCCACTTT.